The source of this T cell receptor beta chain is a study of blood T cell repertoires in COVID-19. The wider study: In each case, the material was cDNA or gDNA derived from T cells, B-cell-depleted T cells, or PBMCs.

This CDR3 spans 17 amino acids. V shed 6 bases, J shed 6 bases, and the junction held 17 bases outside the gene matches. The V gene's germline CDR1 is MDHEN and CDR2 SYDVKM. Original methodology: Reference gene primers were amplified, and this amplification served to estimate nucleated cell counts. Clones were sequenced by immunoSEQ multiplex PCR, and TCRdb holds only the in-frame ones, with some missing. V, J and clone size were drawn from that table, and D and trimming were deduced from the DNA. The top ten hold 2.6% of the sample, which has under 250,000 clones, around four fifths seen once. The V call is TRBV28, the J call TRBJ2-7; TRBD2 agrees at 10 bases. The TCR comes from a woman between 65 and 79 years old with active or convalescent COVID-19. Sequencing was carried out using peripheral blood. The CDR3 sequence is CASRVLTSGTSRAEQYF. DNA for the CDR3: TGTGCCAGCAGAGTACTAACTAGCGGGACCTCCCGGGCCGAGCAGTACTTC.